This T cell receptor beta chain was obtained from a study of blood T cell repertoires in COVID-19. Study background: Collection of acute and convalescent COVID-19 samples took place in the United States, Italy and Spain. T cells, B-cell-depleted T cells, or PBMCs supplied cDNA or gDNA.

In the original processing: Using reference gene primer amplification, nucleated cell counts were estimated. Generated by immunoSEQ multiplex PCR, the TCRdb table keeps only in-frame clones and is missing some. D and trimming come from the DNA, and the V and J calls and clone size come from that table. The sample holds under 100,000 clones; around 88% are singletons and the top ten take about 18%. The CDR3 is 15 amino acids. Trimming stripped 1 base from V and 4 bases from J, with 13 bases between. CDR1 is LGHNA, CDR2 YSLEER, per germline. This TCR came from a woman aged 55-69 years with acute or convalescent COVID-19. This chain uses TRBV4-3 with TRBJ1-2; possibly TRBD1 for D (5 bases). The sequencing input was peripheral blood. The CDR3 reads CASSQGSQGPYGYTF. CDR3 sequence (DNA): TGCGCCAGCAGCCAAGGCTCTCAGGGCCCCTATGGCTACACCTTC.